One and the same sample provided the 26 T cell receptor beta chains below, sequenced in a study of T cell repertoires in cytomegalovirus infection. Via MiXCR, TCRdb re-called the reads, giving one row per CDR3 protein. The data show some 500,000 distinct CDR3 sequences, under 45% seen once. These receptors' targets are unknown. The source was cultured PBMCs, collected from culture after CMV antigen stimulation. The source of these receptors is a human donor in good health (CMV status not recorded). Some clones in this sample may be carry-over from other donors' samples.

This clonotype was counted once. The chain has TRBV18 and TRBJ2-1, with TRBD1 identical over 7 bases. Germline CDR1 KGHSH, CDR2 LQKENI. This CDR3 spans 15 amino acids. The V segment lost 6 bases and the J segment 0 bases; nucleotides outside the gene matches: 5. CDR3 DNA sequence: TGTGCCAGCTCGCAACAGGGGAGCTCCTACAATGAGCAGTTCTTC. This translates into CASSQQGSSYNEQFF.

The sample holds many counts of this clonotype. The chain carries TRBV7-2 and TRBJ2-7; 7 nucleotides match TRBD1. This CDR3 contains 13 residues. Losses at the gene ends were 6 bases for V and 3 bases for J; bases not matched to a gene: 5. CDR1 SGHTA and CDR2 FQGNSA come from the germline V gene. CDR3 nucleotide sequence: TGTGCCAGCAGTCCGACAGGGTTCTACGAGCAGTACTTC. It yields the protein CASSPTGFYEQYF.

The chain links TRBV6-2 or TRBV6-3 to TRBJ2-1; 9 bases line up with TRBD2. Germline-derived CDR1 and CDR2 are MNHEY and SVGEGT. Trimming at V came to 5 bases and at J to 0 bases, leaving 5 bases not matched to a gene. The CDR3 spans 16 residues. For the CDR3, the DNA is TGTGCCAGCAGTCTAAGACTAGCGGCCTCCTACAATGAGCAGTTCTTC. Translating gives CASSLRLAASYNEQFF.

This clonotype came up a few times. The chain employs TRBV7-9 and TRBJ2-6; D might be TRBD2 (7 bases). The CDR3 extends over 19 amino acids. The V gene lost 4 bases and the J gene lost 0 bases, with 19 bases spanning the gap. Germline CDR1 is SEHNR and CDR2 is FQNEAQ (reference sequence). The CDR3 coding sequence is TGTGCCAGCAGCTCATTCGGGGGGCCAAGTTCCTCTGGGGCCAACGTCCTGACTTTC. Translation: CASSSFGGPSSSGANVLTF.

DNA of the CDR3: TGTGCCAGTAGTTTTGGGGGCGGGAAATCGCTGTACAATGAGCAGTTCTTC. Its protein product is CASSFGGGKSLYNEQFF. The J gene is TRBJ2-1, the V gene TRBV19; D is perhaps TRBD1 or TRBD2 (6 bases each). The V end lost 5 bases, the J end lost 4 bases, and 21 bases lay between the germline ends. Per the germline V gene, CDR1 is LNHDA and CDR2 is SQIVND (reference sequence). The CDR3 consists of 17 residues.

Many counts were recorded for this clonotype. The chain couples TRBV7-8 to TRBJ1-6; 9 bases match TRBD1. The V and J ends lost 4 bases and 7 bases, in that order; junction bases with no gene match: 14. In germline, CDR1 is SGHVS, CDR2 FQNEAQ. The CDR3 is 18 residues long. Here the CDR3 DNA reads TGTGCCAGCAGCTCCCCGGGACAGGGAAATTGGTTAAATTCACCCCTCCACTTT. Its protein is CASSSPGQGNWLNSPLHF.

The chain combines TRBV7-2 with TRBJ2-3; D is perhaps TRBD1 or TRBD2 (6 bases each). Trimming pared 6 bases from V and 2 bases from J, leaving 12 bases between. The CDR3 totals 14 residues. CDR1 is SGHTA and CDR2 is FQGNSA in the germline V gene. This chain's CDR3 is CASRGGGATDTQYF. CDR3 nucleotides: TGTGCCAGCAGGGGGGGCGGCGCCACAGATACGCAGTATTTT.

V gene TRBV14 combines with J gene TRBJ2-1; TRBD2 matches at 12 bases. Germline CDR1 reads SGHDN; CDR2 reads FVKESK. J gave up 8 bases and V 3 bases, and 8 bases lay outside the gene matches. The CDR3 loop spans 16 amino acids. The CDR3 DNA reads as TGTGCCAGCAGCCAGCTAGCGGGAGGGCCTTGGGATGAGCAGTTCTTC. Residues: CASSQLAGGPWDEQFF.

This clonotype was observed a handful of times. CDR3 DNA sequence: TGTGCCAGCAGAGCCGGGACAGTGCCTTTCTATGGCTACACCTTC. This sequence encodes CASRAGTVPFYGYTF. This chain uses TRBV28 with TRBJ1-2, with TRBD1 matching 7 bases. The J segment lost 4 bases and the V segment lost 6 bases, leaving 11 bases of the junction unmatched. Germline V gene lookup returns CDR1 MDHEN and CDR2 SYDVKM. CDR3 length equals 15 residues.

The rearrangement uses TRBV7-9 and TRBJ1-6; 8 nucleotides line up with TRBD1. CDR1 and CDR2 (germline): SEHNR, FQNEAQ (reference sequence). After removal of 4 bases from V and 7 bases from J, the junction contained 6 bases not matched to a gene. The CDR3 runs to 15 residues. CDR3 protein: CASSSVGQGNSPLHF. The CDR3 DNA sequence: TGTGCCAGCAGCTCAGTCGGACAGGGAAATTCACCCCTCCACTTT.

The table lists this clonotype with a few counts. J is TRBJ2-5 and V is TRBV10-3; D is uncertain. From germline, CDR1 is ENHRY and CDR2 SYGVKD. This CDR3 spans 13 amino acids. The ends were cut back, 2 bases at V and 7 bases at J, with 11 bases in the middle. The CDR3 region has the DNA TGTGCCATCAGTGAGGGTGGGGATCGGACCCAGTACTTC. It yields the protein CAISEGGDRTQYF.

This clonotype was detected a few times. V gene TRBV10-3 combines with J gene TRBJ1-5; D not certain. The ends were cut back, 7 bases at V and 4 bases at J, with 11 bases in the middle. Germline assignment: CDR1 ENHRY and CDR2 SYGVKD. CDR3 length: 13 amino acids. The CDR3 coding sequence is TGTGCCATCAATCAACAGCCAAATCAGCCCCAGCATTTT. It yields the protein CAINQQPNQPQHF.

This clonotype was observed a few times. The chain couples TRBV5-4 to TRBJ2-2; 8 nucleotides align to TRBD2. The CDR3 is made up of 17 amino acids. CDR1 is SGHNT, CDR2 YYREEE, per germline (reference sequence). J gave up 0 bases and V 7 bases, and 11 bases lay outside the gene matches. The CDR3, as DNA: TGTGCCAGCCGTCTGGGCAGCGGGGGACCGAACACCGGGGAGCTGTTTTTT. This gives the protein CASRLGSGGPNTGELFF.

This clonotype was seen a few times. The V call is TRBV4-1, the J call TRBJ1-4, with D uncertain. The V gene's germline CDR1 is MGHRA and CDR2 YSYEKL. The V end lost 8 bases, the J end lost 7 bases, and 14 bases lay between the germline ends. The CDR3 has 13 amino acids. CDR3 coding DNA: TGCGCCAGCTCAAGAGTCCTTAGTGAAAAACTGTTTTTT. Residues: CASSRVLSEKLFF.

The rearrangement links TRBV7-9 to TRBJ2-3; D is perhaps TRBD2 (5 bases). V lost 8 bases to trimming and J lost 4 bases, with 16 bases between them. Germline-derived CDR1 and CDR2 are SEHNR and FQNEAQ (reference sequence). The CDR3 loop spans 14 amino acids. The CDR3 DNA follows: TGTGCCAGCGTGGCTAGCTCTAAGCCAGATACGCAGTATTTT. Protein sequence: CASVASSKPDTQYF.

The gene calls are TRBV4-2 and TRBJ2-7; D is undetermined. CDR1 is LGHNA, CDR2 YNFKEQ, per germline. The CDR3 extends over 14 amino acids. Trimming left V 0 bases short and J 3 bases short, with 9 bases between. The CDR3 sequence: CASSQDLPDYEQYF. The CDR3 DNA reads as TGTGCCAGCAGCCAAGATCTCCCGGACTACGAGCAGTACTTC.

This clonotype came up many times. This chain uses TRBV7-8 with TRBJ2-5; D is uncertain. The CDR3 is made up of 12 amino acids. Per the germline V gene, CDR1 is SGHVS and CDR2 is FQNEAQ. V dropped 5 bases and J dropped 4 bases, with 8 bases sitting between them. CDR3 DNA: TGTGCCAGCAGCCGAGTCCGAGAGACCCAGTACTTC. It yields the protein CASSRVRETQYF.

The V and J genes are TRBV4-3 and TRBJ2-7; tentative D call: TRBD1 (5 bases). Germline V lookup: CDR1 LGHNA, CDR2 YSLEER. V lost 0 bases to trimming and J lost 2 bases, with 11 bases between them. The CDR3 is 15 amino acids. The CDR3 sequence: CASSQDWQGTYEQYF. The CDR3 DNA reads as TGCGCCAGCAGCCAAGATTGGCAGGGAACCTACGAGCAGTACTTC.

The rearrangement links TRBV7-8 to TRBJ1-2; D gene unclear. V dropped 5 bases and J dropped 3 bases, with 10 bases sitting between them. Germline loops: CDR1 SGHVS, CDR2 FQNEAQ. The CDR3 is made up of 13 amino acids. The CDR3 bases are TGTGCCAGCAGCCCCCGTGGGGACTATGGCTACACCTTC. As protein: CASSPRGDYGYTF.

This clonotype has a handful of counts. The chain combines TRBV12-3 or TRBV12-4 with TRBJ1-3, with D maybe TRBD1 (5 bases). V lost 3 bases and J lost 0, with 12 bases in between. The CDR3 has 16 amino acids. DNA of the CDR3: TGTGCCAGCAGTTTTGAGGGGACGAGCTCTGGAAACACCATATATTTT. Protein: CASSFEGTSSGNTIYF.

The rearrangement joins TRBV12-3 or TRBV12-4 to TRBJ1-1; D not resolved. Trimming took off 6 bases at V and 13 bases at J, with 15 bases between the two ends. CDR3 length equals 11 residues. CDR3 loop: CASSYGRGDFF. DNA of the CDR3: TGTGCCAGCAGCTACGGTCGAGGCGATTTCTTT.

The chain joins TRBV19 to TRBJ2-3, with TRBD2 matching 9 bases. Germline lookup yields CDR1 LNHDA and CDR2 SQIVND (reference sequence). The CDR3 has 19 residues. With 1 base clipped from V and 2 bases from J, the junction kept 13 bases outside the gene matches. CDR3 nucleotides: TGTGCCAGTAGTATAGGTAATCCGGGACTAGCAATATTCACAGATACGCAGTATTTT. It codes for CASSIGNPGLAIFTDTQYF.

Here the CDR3 DNA reads TGCAGTGCTGACCCTCTAAGCAGGGGGGACAATGAGCAGTTCTTC. This gives the protein CSADPLSRGDNEQFF. The V and J genes are TRBV20-1 and TRBJ2-1; weak D call: TRBD1 (7 bases). With 5 bases removed from V and 5 bases from J, the gap between germline ends came to 19 bases. Germline V gene data show CDR1 as DFQATT and CDR2 as SNEGSKA (reference sequence). This CDR3 has 15 amino acids.

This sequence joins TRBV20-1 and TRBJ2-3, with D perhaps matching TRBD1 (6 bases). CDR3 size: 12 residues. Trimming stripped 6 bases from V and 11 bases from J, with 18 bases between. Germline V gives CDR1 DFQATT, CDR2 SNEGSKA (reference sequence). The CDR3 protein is CSASDGGYMQYF. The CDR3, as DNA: TGCAGTGCCAGTGATGGGGGCTATATGCAGTATTTT.

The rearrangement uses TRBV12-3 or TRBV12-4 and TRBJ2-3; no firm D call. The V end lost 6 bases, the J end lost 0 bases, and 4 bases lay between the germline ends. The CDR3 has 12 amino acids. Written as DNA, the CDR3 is TGTGCCAGCAGGAAAAGCACAGATACGCAGTATTTT. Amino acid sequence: CASRKSTDTQYF.

CDR3 residues: CASSFLYGTGLPYEQYF. The CDR3 region has the DNA TGTGCCAGCAGTTTTCTTTACGGGACAGGGTTGCCCTACGAGCAGTACTTC. The chain couples TRBV27 to TRBJ2-7; 9 bases line up with TRBD1. V lost 3 bases, J lost 2 bases, and 11 bases stayed unmatched. CDR1 is MNHEY, CDR2 SMNVEV, per germline (reference sequence). This CDR3 has 17 residues.